Listed here are 29 T cell receptor beta chains from one sample, sequenced in a study of T cell responses to AZD1222 COVID-19 vaccine. Libraries were prepared by immunoSEQ multiplex PCR; TCRdb keeps only in-frame clonotypes and omits some of them. Of 140,000 to 150,000 clones in the sample, just under 95% were seen once. Sequencing was performed on peripheral blood, taken on day 0 of AZD1222 vaccination. The source of these receptors is an adult in good health.

The rearrangement uses TRBV6-5 and TRBJ1-2, with unresolved D. This CDR3 has 14 residues. V gave up 2 bases and J gave up 1 base, with 8 bases separating them. Per the germline V gene, CDR1 is MNHEY and CDR2 is SVGAGI. The CDR3 protein is CASSYDRFNYGYTF. The CDR3 DNA reads as TGTGCCAGCAGTTACGATAGGTTTAACTATGGCTACACCTTC.

This chain links TRBV2 with TRBJ2-7; unclear D gene. CDR1 and CDR2 from the germline V gene are SNHLY and FYNNEI. The CDR3 is 11 residues long. With 4 bases removed from V and 3 bases from J, the gap between germline ends came to 4 bases. This CDR3 is CASSGGYEQYF. Here the CDR3 DNA reads TGTGCCAGCAGTGGTGGCTACGAGCAGTACTTC.

This clone was counted a few times. The chain combines TRBV19 with TRBJ2-3; perhaps TRBD1 as D (6 bases). V lost 3 bases, J lost 2 bases, and 9 bases lay in between. Germline V lookup: CDR1 LNHDA, CDR2 SQIVND (reference sequence). This CDR3 contains 14 residues. CDR3 DNA: TGTGCCAGTAGTATCAGGGGAGACACAGATACGCAGTATTTT. Its protein is CASSIRGDTDTQYF.

This clone was seen a single time. The V gene is TRBV4-1, the J gene TRBJ2-2; 7 bases align to TRBD2. The V segment lost 6 bases and the J segment 6 bases; nucleotides outside the gene matches: 10. CDR3 size: 15 residues. Per germline, CDR1 MGHRA and CDR2 YSYEKL. CDR3 protein: CASSLWTSGAGELFF. The CDR3, as DNA: TGCGCCAGCAGTCTATGGACTAGTGGCGCCGGGGAGCTGTTTTTT.

The CDR3 DNA sequence: TGCGCCAGCAGCCAAGTTCCTCCCGCCCGCTCCTACAATGAGCAGTTCTTC. Translated: CASSQVPPARSYNEQFF. V is TRBV4-1 and J is TRBJ2-1; D gene ambiguous. Germline CDR1 is MGHRA and CDR2 is YSYEKL. Trimming pared 1 base from V and 0 bases from J, leaving 13 bases between. The CDR3 length is 17 residues.

The rearrangement uses TRBV27 and TRBJ2-2, with 13 nucleotides matching TRBD2. V trimming: 9 bases; J trimming: 7 bases; junction bases outside the gene matches: 26. The germline V gene has CDR1 MNHEY and CDR2 SMNVEV (reference sequence). The CDR3 loop spans 21 amino acids. The CDR3 sequence: CARPQSGTVGLAGPRGGELFF. CDR3 in DNA: TGTGCCAGACCTCAATCCGGGACGGTGGGACTAGCGGGACCCCGGGGCGGGGAGCTGTTTTTT.

This clone was picked up many times. This chain joins TRBV9 and TRBJ1-2, with D maybe TRBD1 (6 bases). CDR3 size: 17 residues. The germline V gene has CDR1 SGDLS and CDR2 YYNGEE. The germline V and J ends were trimmed by 2 bases and 3 bases, with 20 bases remaining between them. CDR3 nucleotides: TGTGCCAGCAGCGTTTACAGGGAAATCTACGGTGACTATGGCTACACCTTC. Protein sequence: CASSVYREIYGDYGYTF.

V and J are TRBV15 and TRBJ1-3; TRBD1 matches at 11 bases. V was pared by 3 bases and J by 3 bases, with 1 base of the junction left unmatched. The germline V gene encodes CDR1 LNHNV and CDR2 YYDKDF (reference sequence). This CDR3 contains 15 residues. The CDR3 loop reads CATSRDRGLGNTIYF. CDR3 coding DNA: TGTGCCACCAGCAGGGACAGGGGGCTTGGAAACACCATATATTTT.

The chain links TRBV2 to TRBJ1-1, with D unclear. CDR3 length equals 12 residues. V dropped 5 bases and J dropped 4 bases, with 8 bases sitting between them. CDR1 and CDR2 from the germline V gene are SNHLY and FYNNEI. CDR3 loop: CASSTDSTEAFF. Here the CDR3 DNA reads TGTGCCAGCAGTACCGATTCCACTGAAGCTTTCTTT.

The chain recombines TRBV11-2 with TRBJ2-1; 13 bases map to TRBD2. Germline V gene data show CDR1 as SGHAT and CDR2 as FQNNGV. V gave up 5 bases and J gave up 6 bases; unmatched junction bases: 7. The CDR3 is 16 amino acids. CDR3 DNA: TGTGCCAGCAGCCCTCGACTAGCGGGAGGAGGCAATGAGCAGTTCTTC. Translating it yields CASSPRLAGGGNEQFF.

The chain couples TRBV27 to TRBJ2-1; 7 nucleotides line up with TRBD2. The CDR3 sequence is 17 residues long. Trimming removed 5 bases from V and 7 bases from J; junction bases left unmatched: 17. CDR1 and CDR2 (germline): MNHEY, SMNVEV (reference sequence). CDR3 residues: CASSRGPGEGQGNEQFF. DNA for the CDR3: TGTGCCAGCAGTAGGGGTCCGGGGGAGGGCCAGGGAAATGAGCAGTTCTTC.

This chain joins TRBV4-1 and TRBJ2-4; D possibly corresponds to TRBD1 (5 bases). Trimming shortened V by 1 base and J by 0 bases, and 13 bases separated the two germline ends. This CDR3 has 17 amino acids. Germline CDR1 is MGHRA and CDR2 is YSYEKL. The CDR3 bases are TGCGCCAGCAGCCAAGTAGGGGCGGCTATAGCCAAAAACATTCAGTACTTC. Translating it yields CASSQVGAAIAKNIQYF.

The chain links TRBV13 to TRBJ2-1; TRBD1 aligns across 7 bases. The CDR3 is 14 residues long. V trimming: 4 bases; J trimming: 4 bases; junction bases outside the gene matches: 4. Germline-derived CDR1 and CDR2 are PRHDT and FYEKMQ (reference sequence). For the CDR3, the DNA is TGTGCCAGCAGCTATTCGGGACAGTACAATGAGCAGTTCTTC. Protein sequence: CASSYSGQYNEQFF.

This chain connects TRBV5-1 to TRBJ2-7; a weak D match, TRBD1 (5 bases). In germline, CDR1 is SGHRS, CDR2 YFSETQ. The CDR3 is 14 amino acids. Trimming stripped 5 bases from V and 0 bases from J, with 12 bases between. The CDR3 here is CASREGVTSYEQYF. CDR3 nucleotides: TGCGCCAGCAGGGAAGGGGTAACCTCCTACGAGCAGTACTTC.

This chain joins TRBV29-1 and TRBJ1-2, with D hard to call. The CDR3 runs to 12 residues. V dropped 4 bases and J dropped 0 bases, with 6 bases sitting between them. Germline values: CDR1 SQVTM, CDR2 ANQGSEA. CDR3: CSVGSANYGYTF. The CDR3 region has the DNA TGCAGCGTTGGCAGTGCTAACTATGGCTACACCTTC.

The V gene is TRBV19, the J gene TRBJ2-1, with 10 bases matching TRBD2. V lost 7 bases to trimming and J lost 3 bases; unmatched junction nucleotides: 6. Germline V gives CDR1 LNHDA, CDR2 SQIVND (reference sequence). The CDR3 runs 15 residues. The DNA for the CDR3 is TGTGCCAGTATGGCTAGCGGGGGATACTACAATGAGCAGTTCTTC. Translated: CASMASGGYYNEQFF.

V and J are TRBV5-1 and TRBJ1-1, with D perhaps TRBD1 (6 bases). Trimming shortened V by 9 bases and J by 5 bases, and 17 bases separated the two germline ends. Germline assignment: CDR1 SGHRS and CDR2 YFSETQ. The CDR3 is 13 residues long. This CDR3 reads CATRRGRGTEAFF. The DNA of the CDR3 is TGCGCCACCCGAAGGGGGAGGGGGACTGAAGCTTTCTTT.

This sequence joins TRBV6-5 and TRBJ2-1; a weak D match, TRBD1 (6 bases). The V and J ends lost 7 bases and 4 bases respectively, with 17 bases between them. The CDR3 is 15 residues long. Germline values: CDR1 MNHEY, CDR2 SVGAGI. The CDR3, as DNA: TGTGCCAGCACCGAACTCCGGACAGTATACAATGAGCAGTTCTTC. It is translated as CASTELRTVYNEQFF.

The V and J genes are TRBV28 and TRBJ1-6, with D possibly matching TRBD1 (6 bases). Germline lookup yields CDR1 MDHEN and CDR2 SYDVKM. The CDR3 is made up of 14 amino acids. The V end lost 3 bases, the J end lost 9 bases, and 12 bases lay between the germline ends. In nucleotides, the CDR3 is TGTGCCAGCAGTTTCGGGACACCTTTTTCACCCCTCCACTTT. It is translated as CASSFGTPFSPLHF.

The chain employs TRBV27 and TRBJ2-2; TRBD1 is a possible D gene (6 bases). Germline-derived CDR1 and CDR2 are MNHEY and SMNVEV (reference sequence). V lost 7 bases and J lost 4, with 13 bases in between. CDR3 size: 14 residues. CDR3 region: CASTRGPVTGELFF. The CDR3 nucleotides are TGTGCCAGCACCAGGGGTCCTGTCACCGGGGAGCTGTTTTTT.

The V gene is TRBV19, the J gene TRBJ2-3; D unclear. Germline V gene sequence: CDR1 LNHDA, CDR2 SQIVND (reference sequence). The CDR3 totals 11 residues. V was pared by 5 bases and J by 6 bases, with 6 bases between. CDR3 in amino acids: CASSFRDTQYF. DNA for the CDR3: TGTGCCAGTAGTTTCAGGGATACGCAGTATTTT. Looking up the rest from reference TRBV19 and TRBJ2-3 gives the full variable domain: DGGITQSPKYLFRKEGQNVTLSCEQNLNHDAMYWYRQDPGQGLRLIYYSQIVNDFQKGDIAEGYSVSREKKESFPLTVTSAQKNPTAFYLCASSFRDTQYFGPGTRLTVL.

This clone has just a few counts. The chain has TRBV6-5 and TRBJ2-3; no definite D call. V lost 4 bases and J lost 6, with 14 bases in between. The germline CDR1 and CDR2 sequences are MNHEY and SVGAGI. This CDR3 is built from 14 residues. CDR3: CASSSLSIGDTQYF. As DNA, the CDR3 is TGTGCCAGCAGTTCCCTTTCTATTGGGGATACGCAGTATTTT.

The rearrangement links TRBV6-5 to TRBJ1-1, with D possibly TRBD1 on 5 matching bases. The CDR3 length is 14 residues. V was shortened by 0 bases and J by 3 bases, with 8 bases between the two germline ends. From germline, CDR1 is MNHEY and CDR2 SVGAGI. The chain's CDR3 is CASSYSLGDTEAFF. The CDR3 nucleotides read TGTGCCAGCAGTTACTCTCTGGGGGACACTGAAGCTTTCTTT.

The chain uses TRBV27 and TRBJ1-1; TRBD1 matches 7 bases. This CDR3 contains 15 residues. Germline values: CDR1 MNHEY, CDR2 SMNVEV (reference sequence). V dropped 2 bases and J dropped 3; count of bases not matched to a gene: 6. The CDR3 coding sequence is TGTGCCAGCAGTTTAAACCCAGGGGGACACACTGAAGCTTTCTTT. As protein: CASSLNPGGHTEAFF.

The chain links TRBV10-3 to TRBJ2-3, with D possibly being TRBD1 (6 bases). The CDR3 contains 14 residues. V shed 6 bases and J shed 6 bases, with 16 bases lying between them. Germline V gene data show CDR1 as ENHRY and CDR2 as SYGVKD. The CDR3 DNA sequence: TGTGCCATCAGCCCGACAGGCTCGGTGGATACGCAGTATTTT. Translating it yields CAISPTGSVDTQYF.

This clone has just a few counts. A read error is likely, as this CDR3 ends without the conserved phenylalanine or tryptophan. No DNA is shown, since the ends of the CDR3 on it are uncertain; the CDR3 is the one TCRdb lists. The chain employs TRBV6-5 and TRBJ2-7; whether TRBD1, the table's D call, matches the DNA was not checked. The CDR3 totals 11 residues, both ends included. Germline V gene sequence: CDR1 MNHEY, CDR2 SVGAGI. This CDR3 reads CASSSRDRLYL.

In the case of this clone: At the DNA level, this CDR3 is encoded by other sequences in the same sample as well. This rearrangement joins TRBV5-1 to TRBJ2-5; possibly TRBD1 or TRBD2 for D (5 bases each). Germline assignment: CDR1 SGHRS and CDR2 YFSETQ. This CDR3 region has 14 residues. Deletions cut 0 bases from V and 5 bases from J, with 11 bases between. This CDR3 is CASSLAGPGETQYF. CDR3 DNA: TGCGCCAGCAGCTTGGCGGGGCCGGGGGAGACCCAGTACTTC.

This chain uses TRBV6-6 with TRBJ1-2, with a weak D call TRBD1 (6 bases). Per the germline V gene, CDR1 is MNHNY and CDR2 is SVGAGI (reference sequence). The CDR3 extends over 18 amino acids. V lost 5 bases to trimming and J lost 5 bases, with 27 bases between them. CDR3 sequence (DNA): TGTGCCAGCAGTCGAAGTTGGGCAGGGGCCGGGCTTGCGTATGGCTACACCTTC. The encoded protein is CASSRSWAGAGLAYGYTF.

The rearrangement joins TRBV3-1 (or the pseudogene TRBV3-2) to TRBJ2-1; D is possibly TRBD2 (5 bases). V was cut by 4 bases and J by 0 bases, with 16 bases left in between. From germline, CDR1 is LGHDT and CDR2 YNNKEL (reference sequence). CDR3 size: 17 residues. The CDR3 DNA follows: TGTGCCAGCAGCCCAGTCCGAGGGTTATACTCCTACAATGAGCAGTTCTTC. The encoded protein is CASSPVRGLYSYNEQFF.